Below, one T cell receptor beta chain is given with its context. A single count supports this clonotype. Which antigen it targets is not known. There are no base qualities to consult, and no much larger clone falls within one base. A read on its own is weak evidence. Peripheral blood CD8+ and CD4+ T cells from healthy donors, Susac syndrome patients and multiple sclerosis patients were profiled by high-throughput TCR beta sequencing. Multiple sclerosis controls were treatment-naive patients with stable or active relapsing-remitting disease fulfilling revised McDonald criteria. CD8+ TEMRA cells were enriched by FACS, while bulk CD8+ and CD4+ T cells were purified by magnetic negative isolation. Blood was collected in EDTA tubes and processed within 24 hours, with PBMCs isolated through density gradient centrifugation. PBMCs intended for TCR sequencing were cryopreserved in liquid nitrogen and thawed later in a water bath at 37 degrees C. Purity of sorted or isolated CD4+, CD8+ and CD8+ TEMRA cells was at least 90%.

RNA was extracted with the RNeasy kit and roughly 0.45 to 1 ug was reverse transcribed using random hexamers. TCR beta CDR3 regions were amplified with the immunoSEQ multiplex PCR assay covering 54 Vbeta and 13 Jbeta segments. PCR amplification bias was corrected using a synthetic template baseline for primer optimization and computational correction. Regarding the original processing steps: Reads were annotated to V, D and J genes according to IMGT and were analyzed with immunoSEQ Analyzer, with only productive sequences retained. Clonality was computed as one minus Shannon entropy normalized by log2 of the number of productive unique sequences. For each patient and control, public and private clones were evaluated within the 100 most prevalent clones. A clone was defined as Susac-specific if it was absent from the healthy and MS cohorts, from over a thousand published viral clones and from other ImmuneACCESS disease sequences. TCRdb reworked the public reads: Q25 trimming with fastp, MiXCR clone assembly, productive beta chains retained. Rows matching on CDR3 protein sequence are summarized as one entry with the most common DNA and genes. TCRdb, rather than the study authors, made the V and J calls. The sample table shows about 150,000 distinct CDR3 sequences, and 95% to 96% are seen once. The ten largest clones represent over 0.12% of the sample.

The record originates from a study of CD8 T cells in Susac syndrome (dated by TCRdb to the late 2010s). Background for the entire study: The study used repertoire sequencing to test whether antigen drove CD8+ T cell activation and differentiation in Susac syndrome. CD8+ T cell repertoire clonality was compared between some 12 healthy donors, roughly 14 Susac syndrome patients and fewer than 19 multiple sclerosis patients.

Findings and caveats that apply to the study as a whole: The number of individuals in the TCR sequencing and HLA analysis was recognized as being relatively small.

V was cut back by 3 bases and J by 5 bases, leaving a gap of 20 bases between them. Including cysteine and phenylalanine, the CDR3 has 16 amino acids. Only CDR3 DNA remains: 48 bases, in frame from the first base. The germline V gene supplies CDR1 MGHDK and CDR2 SYGVNS. The sequencing sample was made of CD8+ T cells from PBMCs. The chain joins TRBV25-1 to TRBJ2-7, with the D gene possibly TRBD1 or TRBD2, each one fitting 5 bases. The sequence came from a human donor with multiple sclerosis. This receptor has the CDR3 CASSEGIKEGDDEQYF. The DNA sequence is as follows: TGTGCCAGCAGTGAGGGTATTAAGGAAGGGGACGACGAGCAGTACTTC.